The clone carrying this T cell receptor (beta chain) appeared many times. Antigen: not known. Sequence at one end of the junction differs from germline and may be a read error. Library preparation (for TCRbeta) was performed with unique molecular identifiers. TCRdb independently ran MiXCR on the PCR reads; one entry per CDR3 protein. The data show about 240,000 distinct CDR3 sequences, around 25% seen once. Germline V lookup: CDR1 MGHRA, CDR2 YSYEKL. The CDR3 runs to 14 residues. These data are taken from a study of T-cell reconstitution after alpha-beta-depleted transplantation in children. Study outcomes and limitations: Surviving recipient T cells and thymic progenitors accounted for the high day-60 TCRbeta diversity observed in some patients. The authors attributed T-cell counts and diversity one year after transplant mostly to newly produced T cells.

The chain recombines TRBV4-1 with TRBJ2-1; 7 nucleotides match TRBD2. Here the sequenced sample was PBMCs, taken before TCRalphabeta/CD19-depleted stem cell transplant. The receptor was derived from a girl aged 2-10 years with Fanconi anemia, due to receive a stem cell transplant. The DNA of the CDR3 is TGTGCCAGCAGCCAGGGAGGGTTATACAATGAGCAGTTCTTC. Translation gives CASSQGGLYNEQFF.